These 8 T cell receptor beta chains were all obtained from the same sample, sequenced in a study of blood T cell repertoires in COVID-19. The method was immunoSEQ multiplex PCR; TCRdb's version includes in-frame clones alone and lacks a portion of them. This sample has 200,000 to 250,000 clones, with 82% found just once. Material: PBMCs or T cells enriched from blood (not recorded which). These receptors were collected from a woman between 55 and 75 years old who had recovered from COVID-19.

V is TRBV18 and J is TRBJ2-7, with D unresolved. This CDR3 spans 12 amino acids. V was clipped by 1 base and J by 5 bases, with 6 bases between them. Germline loops: CDR1 KGHSH, CDR2 LQKENI. The chain's CDR3 is CASSPRGDEQYF. CDR3 sequence (DNA): TGTGCCAGCTCACCACGAGGCGACGAGCAGTACTTC.

The chain uses TRBV4-2 and TRBJ1-4; TRBD1 is a possible D gene (6 bases). Germline V lookup: CDR1 LGHNA, CDR2 YNFKEQ. V was clipped by 3 bases and J by 5 bases, with 13 bases between them. This CDR3 region has 15 residues. This chain's CDR3 is CASSHTQGGNEKLFF. As DNA, the CDR3 is TGTGCCAGCAGCCATACACAGGGCGGGAATGAAAAACTGTTTTTT.

V is TRBV12-3 or TRBV12-4 and J is TRBJ1-1, with 8 nucleotides matching TRBD1. V trimming: 10 bases; J trimming: 3 bases; junction bases outside the gene matches: 7. The CDR3 has 13 amino acids. CDR3 residues: CAIHEQGDTEAFF. The CDR3 DNA reads as TGTGCCATACACGAACAGGGGGACACTGAAGCTTTCTTT.

The chain links TRBV10-3 to TRBJ2-7; 8 positions agree with TRBD1. Germline assignment: CDR1 ENHRY and CDR2 SYGVKD. J lost 2 bases, V lost 4 bases, and 1 base had no gene match. CDR3 size: 13 residues. CDR3 sequence reads: CAISVTGAYEQYF. DNA of the CDR3: TGTGCCATCAGTGTGACAGGGGCCTACGAGCAGTACTTC.

This chain uses TRBV19 with TRBJ1-1; 9 positions agree with TRBD1. Germline V gives CDR1 LNHDA, CDR2 SQIVND (reference sequence). Unmatched junction bases numbered 9, after V lost 1 base and J lost 6 bases. The CDR3 length is 16 residues. CDR3: CASSIGTGAGGAEAFF. CDR3 sequence (DNA): TGTGCCAGTAGTATAGGGACAGGGGCCGGGGGCGCTGAAGCTTTCTTT.

The rearrangement uses TRBV11-2 and TRBJ2-1; TRBD2 matches 10 bases. This CDR3 is 17 amino acids long. Trimming at V came to 5 bases and at J to 4 bases, leaving 11 bases not matched to a gene. The germline V gene has CDR1 SGHAT and CDR2 FQNNGV. The CDR3: CASSPAGAGGHYNEQFF. The CDR3 DNA reads as TGTGCCAGCAGCCCAGCGGGAGCGGGAGGGCATTACAATGAGCAGTTCTTC.

The rearrangement joins TRBV14 to TRBJ2-7; no definite D call. Looked up from germline, CDR1 is SGHDN and CDR2 is FVKESK. The CDR3 is 13 amino acids. Trimming stripped 1 base from V and 3 bases from J, with 7 bases between. This CDR3 is CASSQGHGYEQYF. The CDR3 bases are TGTGCCAGCAGCCAAGGACACGGCTACGAGCAGTACTTC.

The V and J genes are TRBV11-2 and TRBJ1-3; the D is unclear. Germline-derived CDR1 and CDR2 are SGHAT and FQNNGV. The germline V and J ends were trimmed by 1 base and 0 bases, with 10 bases remaining between them. The CDR3 consists of 16 residues. The CDR3: CASSLVSGGSGNTIYF. The CDR3 bases are TGTGCCAGCAGCTTAGTTTCCGGCGGCTCTGGAAACACCATATATTTT.